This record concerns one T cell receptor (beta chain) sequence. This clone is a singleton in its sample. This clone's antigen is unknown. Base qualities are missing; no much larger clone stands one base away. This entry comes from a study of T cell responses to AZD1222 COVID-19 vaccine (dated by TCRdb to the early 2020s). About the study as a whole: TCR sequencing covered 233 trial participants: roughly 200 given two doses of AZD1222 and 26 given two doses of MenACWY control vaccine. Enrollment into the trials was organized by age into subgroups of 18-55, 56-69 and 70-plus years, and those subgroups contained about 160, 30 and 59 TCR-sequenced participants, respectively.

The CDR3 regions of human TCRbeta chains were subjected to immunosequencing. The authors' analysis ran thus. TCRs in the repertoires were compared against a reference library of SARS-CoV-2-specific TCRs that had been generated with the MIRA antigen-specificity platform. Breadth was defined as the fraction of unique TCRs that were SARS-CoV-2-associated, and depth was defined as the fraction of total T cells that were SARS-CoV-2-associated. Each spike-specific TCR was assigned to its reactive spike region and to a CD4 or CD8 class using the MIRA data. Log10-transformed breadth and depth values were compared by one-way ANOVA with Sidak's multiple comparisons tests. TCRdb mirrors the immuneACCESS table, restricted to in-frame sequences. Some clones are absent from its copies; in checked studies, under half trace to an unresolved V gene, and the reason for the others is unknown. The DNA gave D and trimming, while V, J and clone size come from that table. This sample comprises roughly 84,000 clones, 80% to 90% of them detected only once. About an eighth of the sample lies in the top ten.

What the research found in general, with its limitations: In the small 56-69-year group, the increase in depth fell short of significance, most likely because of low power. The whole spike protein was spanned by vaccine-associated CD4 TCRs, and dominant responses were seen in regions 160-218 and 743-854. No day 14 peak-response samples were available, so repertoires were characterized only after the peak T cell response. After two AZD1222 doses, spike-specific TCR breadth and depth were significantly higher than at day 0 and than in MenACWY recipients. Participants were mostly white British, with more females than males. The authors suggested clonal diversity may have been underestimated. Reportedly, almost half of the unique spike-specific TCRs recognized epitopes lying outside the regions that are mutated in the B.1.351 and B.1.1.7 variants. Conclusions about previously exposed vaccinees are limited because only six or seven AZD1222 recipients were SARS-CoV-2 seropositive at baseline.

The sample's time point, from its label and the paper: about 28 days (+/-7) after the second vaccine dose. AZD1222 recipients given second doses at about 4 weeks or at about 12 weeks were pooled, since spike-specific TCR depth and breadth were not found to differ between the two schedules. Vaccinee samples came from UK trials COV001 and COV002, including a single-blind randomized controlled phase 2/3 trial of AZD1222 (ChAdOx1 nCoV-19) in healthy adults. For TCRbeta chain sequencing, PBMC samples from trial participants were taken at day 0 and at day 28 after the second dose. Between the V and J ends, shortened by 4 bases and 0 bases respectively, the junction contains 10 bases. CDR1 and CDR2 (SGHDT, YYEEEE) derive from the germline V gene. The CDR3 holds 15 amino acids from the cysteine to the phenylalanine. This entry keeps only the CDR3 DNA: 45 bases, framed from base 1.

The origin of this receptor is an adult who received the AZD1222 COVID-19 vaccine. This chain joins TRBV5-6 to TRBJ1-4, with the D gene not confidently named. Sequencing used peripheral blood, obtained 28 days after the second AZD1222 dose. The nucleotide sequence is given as TGTGCCAGCAGCCCAAAACCTGCAACTAATGAAAAACTGTTTTTT. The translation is CASSPKPATNEKLFF.